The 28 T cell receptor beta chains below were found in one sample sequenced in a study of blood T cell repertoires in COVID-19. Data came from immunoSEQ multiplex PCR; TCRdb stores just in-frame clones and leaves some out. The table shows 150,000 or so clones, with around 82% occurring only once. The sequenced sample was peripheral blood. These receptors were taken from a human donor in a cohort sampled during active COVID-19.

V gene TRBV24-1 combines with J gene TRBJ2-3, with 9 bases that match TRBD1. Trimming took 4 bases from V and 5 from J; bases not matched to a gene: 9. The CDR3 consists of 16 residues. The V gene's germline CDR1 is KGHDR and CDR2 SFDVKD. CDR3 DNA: TGTGCCACCAGTGACTCAGGCAGGACAGGGGTAGATACGCAGTATTTT. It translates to CATSDSGRTGVDTQYF.

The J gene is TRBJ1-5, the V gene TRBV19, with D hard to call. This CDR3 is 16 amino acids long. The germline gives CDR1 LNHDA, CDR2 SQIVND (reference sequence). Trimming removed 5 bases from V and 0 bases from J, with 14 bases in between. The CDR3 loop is CASSPRAKLSNQPQHF. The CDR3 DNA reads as TGTGCCAGTAGTCCGAGGGCGAAACTTAGCAATCAGCCCCAGCATTTT.

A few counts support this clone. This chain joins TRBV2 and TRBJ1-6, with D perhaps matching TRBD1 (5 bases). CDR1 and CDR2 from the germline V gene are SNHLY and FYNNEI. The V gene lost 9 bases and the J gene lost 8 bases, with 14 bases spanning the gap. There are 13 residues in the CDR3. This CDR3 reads CASSGQYDSPLHF. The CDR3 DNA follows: TGTGCCAGTTCCGGACAATACGATTCACCCCTCCACTTT.

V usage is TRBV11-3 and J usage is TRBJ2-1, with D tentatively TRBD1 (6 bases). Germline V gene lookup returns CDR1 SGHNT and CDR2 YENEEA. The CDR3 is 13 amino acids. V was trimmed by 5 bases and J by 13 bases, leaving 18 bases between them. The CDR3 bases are TGTGCCAGCAGCCCCGGGACATATGAATATCAGTTCTTC. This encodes CASSPGTYEYQFF.

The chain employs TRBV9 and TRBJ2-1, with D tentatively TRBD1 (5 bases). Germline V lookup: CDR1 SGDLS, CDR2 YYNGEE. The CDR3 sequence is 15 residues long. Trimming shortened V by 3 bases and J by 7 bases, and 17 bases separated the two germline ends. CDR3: CASSAGAGIGNEQFF. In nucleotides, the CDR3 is TGTGCCAGCAGCGCAGGCGCAGGGATCGGGAATGAGCAGTTCTTC.

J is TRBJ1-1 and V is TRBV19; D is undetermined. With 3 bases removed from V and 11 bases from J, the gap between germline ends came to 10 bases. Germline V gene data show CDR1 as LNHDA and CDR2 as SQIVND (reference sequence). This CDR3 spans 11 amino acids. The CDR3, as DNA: TGTGCCAGTAGTATCGGGGAGCCGGCTTTCTTT. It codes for CASSIGEPAFF.

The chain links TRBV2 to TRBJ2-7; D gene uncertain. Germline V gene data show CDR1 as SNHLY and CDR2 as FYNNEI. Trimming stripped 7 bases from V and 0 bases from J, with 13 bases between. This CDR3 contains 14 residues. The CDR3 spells CASTLRGSSYEQYV. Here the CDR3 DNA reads TGTGCCAGCACCCTGAGAGGATCCTCCTACGAGCAGTACGTC.

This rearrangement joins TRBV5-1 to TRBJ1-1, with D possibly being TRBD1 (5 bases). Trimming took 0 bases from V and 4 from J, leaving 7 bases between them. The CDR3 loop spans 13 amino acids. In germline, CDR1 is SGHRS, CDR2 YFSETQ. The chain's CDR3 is CASSLGGGTEAFF. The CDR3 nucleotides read TGCGCCAGCAGCTTGGGGGGCGGCACTGAAGCTTTCTTT.

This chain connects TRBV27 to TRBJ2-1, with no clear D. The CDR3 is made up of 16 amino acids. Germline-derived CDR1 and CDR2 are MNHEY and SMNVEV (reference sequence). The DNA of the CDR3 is TGTGTCCCCCGCTCTAACGGGTATAATTCGGCCGAGCAGCAGTTCTTC. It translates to CVPRSNGYNSAEQQFF.

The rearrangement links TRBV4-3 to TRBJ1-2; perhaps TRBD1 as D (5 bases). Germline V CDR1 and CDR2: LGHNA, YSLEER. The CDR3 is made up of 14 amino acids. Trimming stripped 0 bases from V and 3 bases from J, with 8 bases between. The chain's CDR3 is CASSQDGGDYGYTF. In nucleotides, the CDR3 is TGCGCCAGCAGCCAAGATGGGGGGGACTATGGCTACACCTTC.

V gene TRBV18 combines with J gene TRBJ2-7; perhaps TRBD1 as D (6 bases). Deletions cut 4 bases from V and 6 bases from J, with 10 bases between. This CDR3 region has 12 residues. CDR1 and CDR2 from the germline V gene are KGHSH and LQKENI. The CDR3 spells CASSRQGTEQYF. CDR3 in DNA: TGTGCCAGCTCACGGCAGGGGACCGAGCAGTACTTC.

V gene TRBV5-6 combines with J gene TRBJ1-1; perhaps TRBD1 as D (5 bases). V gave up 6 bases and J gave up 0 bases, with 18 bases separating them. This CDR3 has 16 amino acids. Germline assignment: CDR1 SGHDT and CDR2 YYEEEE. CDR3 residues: CASNDLRRGLNTEAFF. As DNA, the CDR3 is TGTGCCAGCAACGACCTCCGGCGGGGGTTGAACACTGAAGCTTTCTTT.

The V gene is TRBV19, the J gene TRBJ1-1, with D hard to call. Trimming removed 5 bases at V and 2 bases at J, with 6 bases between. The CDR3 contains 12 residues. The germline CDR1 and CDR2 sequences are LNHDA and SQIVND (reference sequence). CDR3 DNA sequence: TGTGCCAGTAGTCGGGAAAACACTGAAGCTTTCTTT. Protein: CASSRENTEAFF. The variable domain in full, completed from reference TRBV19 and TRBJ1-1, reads DGGITQSPKYLFRKEGQNVTLSCEQNLNHDAMYWYRQDPGQGLRLIYYSQIVNDFQKGDIAEGYSVSREKKESFPLTVTSAQKNPTAFYLCASSRENTEAFFGQGTRLTVV.

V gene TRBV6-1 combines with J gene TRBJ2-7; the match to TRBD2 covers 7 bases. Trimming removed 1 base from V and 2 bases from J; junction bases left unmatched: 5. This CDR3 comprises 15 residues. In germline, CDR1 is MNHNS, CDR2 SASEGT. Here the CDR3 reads CASSEGGAGAYEQYV. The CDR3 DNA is TGTGCCAGCAGTGAAGGCGGGGCGGGAGCCTACGAGCAGTACGTC.

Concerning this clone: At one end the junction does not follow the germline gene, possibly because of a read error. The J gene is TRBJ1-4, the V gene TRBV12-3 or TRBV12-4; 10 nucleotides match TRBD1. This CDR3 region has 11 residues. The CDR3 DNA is TGTGCCATCGGACAGGGGGTCAGCCTGGATTTT. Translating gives CAIGQGVSLDF.

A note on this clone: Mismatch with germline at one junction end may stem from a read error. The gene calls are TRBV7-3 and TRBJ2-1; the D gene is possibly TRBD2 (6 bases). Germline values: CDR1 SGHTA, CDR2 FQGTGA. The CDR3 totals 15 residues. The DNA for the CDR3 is TGTGCCAGCAGCGTAACCGGGACTCTGAAAAATGAGCAGTTCTTC. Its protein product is CASSVTGTLKNEQFF. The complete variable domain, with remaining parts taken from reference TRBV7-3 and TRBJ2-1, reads GAGVSQTPSNKVTEKGKYVELRCDPISGHTALYWYRQSLGQGPEFLIYFQGTGAADDSGLPNDRFFAVRPEGSVSTLKIQRTERGDSAVYLCASSVTGTLKNEQFFGPGTRLTVL.

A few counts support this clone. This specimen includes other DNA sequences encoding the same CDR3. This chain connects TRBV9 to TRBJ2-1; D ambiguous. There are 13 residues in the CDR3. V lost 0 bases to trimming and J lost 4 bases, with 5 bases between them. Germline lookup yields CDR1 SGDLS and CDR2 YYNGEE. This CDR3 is CASSVAVYNEQFF. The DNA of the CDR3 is TGTGCCAGCAGCGTAGCGGTTTACAATGAGCAGTTCTTC.

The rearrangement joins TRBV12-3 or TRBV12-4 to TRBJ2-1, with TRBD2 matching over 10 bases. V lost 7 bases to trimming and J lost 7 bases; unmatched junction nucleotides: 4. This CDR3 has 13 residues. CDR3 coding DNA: TGTGCCAGCACCCTACTAGCGGGAAATGAGCAGTTCTTC. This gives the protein CASTLLAGNEQFF.

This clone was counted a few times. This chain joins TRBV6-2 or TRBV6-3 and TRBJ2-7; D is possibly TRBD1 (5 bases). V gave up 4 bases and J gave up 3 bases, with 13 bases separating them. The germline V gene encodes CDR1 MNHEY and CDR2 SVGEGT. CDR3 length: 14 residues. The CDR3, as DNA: TGTGCCAGCAGTTTCAAGACAGAAGTCTACGAGCAGTACGTC. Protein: CASSFKTEVYEQYV.

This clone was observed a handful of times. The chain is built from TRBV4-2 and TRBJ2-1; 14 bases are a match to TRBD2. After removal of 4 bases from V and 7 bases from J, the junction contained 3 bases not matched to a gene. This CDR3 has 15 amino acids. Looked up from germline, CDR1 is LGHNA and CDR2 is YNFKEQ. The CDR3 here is CASSLTSGGANEQFF. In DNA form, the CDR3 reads TGTGCCAGCAGCCTGACTAGCGGGGGGGCTAATGAGCAGTTCTTC.

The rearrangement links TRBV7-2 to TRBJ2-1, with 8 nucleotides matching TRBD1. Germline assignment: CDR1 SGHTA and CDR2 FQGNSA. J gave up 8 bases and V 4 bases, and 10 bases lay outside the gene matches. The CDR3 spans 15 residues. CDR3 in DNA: TGTGCCAGCAGCTCTAGGACAGGGTATTCGGATGAGCAGTTCTTC. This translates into CASSSRTGYSDEQFF.

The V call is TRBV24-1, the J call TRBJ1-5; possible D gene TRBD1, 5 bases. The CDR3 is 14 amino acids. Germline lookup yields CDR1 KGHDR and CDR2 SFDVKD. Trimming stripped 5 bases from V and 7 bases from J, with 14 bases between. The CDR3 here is CATSAGSPGQPQHF. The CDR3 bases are TGTGCCACCAGTGCAGGGTCGCCAGGCCAGCCCCAGCATTTT.

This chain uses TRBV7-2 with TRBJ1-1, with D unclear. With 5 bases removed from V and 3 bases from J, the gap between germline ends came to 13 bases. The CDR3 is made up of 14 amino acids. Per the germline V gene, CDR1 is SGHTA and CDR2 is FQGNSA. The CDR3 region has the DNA TGTGCCAGCAGCCATGTCTCCGGGGACACTGAAGCTTTCTTT. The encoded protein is CASSHVSGDTEAFF.

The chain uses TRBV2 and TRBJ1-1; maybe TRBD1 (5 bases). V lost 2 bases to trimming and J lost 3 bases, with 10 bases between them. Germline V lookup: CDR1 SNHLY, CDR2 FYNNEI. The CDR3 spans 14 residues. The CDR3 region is CASSELRDYTEAFF. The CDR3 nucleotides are TGTGCCAGCAGTGAATTGCGGGACTACACTGAAGCTTTCTTT.

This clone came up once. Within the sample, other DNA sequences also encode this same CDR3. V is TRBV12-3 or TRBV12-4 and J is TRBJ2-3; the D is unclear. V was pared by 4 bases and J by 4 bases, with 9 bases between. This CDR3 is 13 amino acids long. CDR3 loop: CASSSLGADTQYF. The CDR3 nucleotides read TGTGCCAGCAGTTCTCTAGGCGCAGATACGCAGTATTTT.

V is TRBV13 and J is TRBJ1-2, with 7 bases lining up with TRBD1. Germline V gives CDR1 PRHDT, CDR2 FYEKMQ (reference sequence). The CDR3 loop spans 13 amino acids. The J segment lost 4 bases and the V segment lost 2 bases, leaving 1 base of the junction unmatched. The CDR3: CASSLQGGYGYTF. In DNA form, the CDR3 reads TGTGCCAGCAGCTTACAGGGGGGCTATGGCTACACCTTC.

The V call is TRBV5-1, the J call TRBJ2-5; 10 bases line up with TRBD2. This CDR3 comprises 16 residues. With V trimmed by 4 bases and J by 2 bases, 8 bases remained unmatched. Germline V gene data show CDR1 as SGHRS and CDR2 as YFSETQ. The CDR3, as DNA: TGCGCCAGCAGCGCACTGCTAGCGGGGGCTCAAGAGACCCAGTACTTC. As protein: CASSALLAGAQETQYF.

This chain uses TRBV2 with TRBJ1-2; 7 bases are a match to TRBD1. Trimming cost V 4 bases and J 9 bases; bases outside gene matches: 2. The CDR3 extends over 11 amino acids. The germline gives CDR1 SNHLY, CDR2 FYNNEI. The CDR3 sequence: CASSGTGRYTF. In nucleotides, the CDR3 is TGTGCCAGCAGTGGGACAGGACGCTACACCTTC.